These 23 T cell receptor beta chains were all obtained from the same sample, sequenced in a study of regulatory T cells in long-lasting Graves disease (dated by TCRdb to the early 2020s). Library creation used multiplex PCR. Sequencing was carried out with an Illumina HiSeq 4000. TCR beta libraries were built with iRepertoire HTBI primers and Arm-PCR amplification of CDR3 regions. In-frame beta chains were kept once TCRdb had trimmed the public reads at Q25 with fastp and called clones with MiXCR. Merged by CDR3 protein, the rows form single entries marked with the most common genes and DNA. This sample holds around 250,000 distinct CDR3 sequences; more than 15% were observed only once. 12% to 15% of the sample is taken by the ten largest. Sample time point, as interpreted from the label and publication: newly diagnosed GD, antithyroid drugs for less than 3 months. RNA was extracted from PBMCs in TRIzol for both TCR sequencing and RNA sequencing.

These data also featured in a second study, about T cells in Graves' hyperthyroidism and ophthalmopathy.

Material: peripheral blood mononuclear cells (PBMCs), obtained at new diagnosis, from a patient treated with antithyroid drugs. The receptors stem from a woman between 25 and 40 years old with Graves disease. Donor details come from another sample of the same person, matched by shared clones.

In nucleotides, the CDR3 is TGTGCCAGCAGCTTAGGGGGGGGGGTTCAGCCCCAGCATTTT. Translation gives CASSLGGGVQPQHF. V gene TRBV7-9 combines with J gene TRBJ1-5; D is possibly TRBD1 (5 bases). Looked up from germline, CDR1 is SEHNR and CDR2 is FQNEAQ (reference sequence). V was pared by 1 base and J by 6 bases, with 10 bases between. The CDR3 has 14 amino acids.

This clonotype was picked up many times. The chain links TRBV2 to TRBJ2-7; D perhaps matches TRBD2 (5 bases). Germline V gene lookup returns CDR1 SNHLY and CDR2 FYNNEI. The CDR3 has 13 amino acids. Deletions cut 3 bases from V and 4 bases from J, with 10 bases between. This chain's CDR3 is CASSEEVAYEQYF. CDR3 coding DNA: TGTGCCAGCAGTGAGGAGGTCGCGTACGAGCAGTACTTC.

This clonotype came up many times. The chain carries TRBV20-1 and TRBJ1-1; D ambiguous. CDR3 length equals 12 residues. Germline V gene data show CDR1 as DFQATT and CDR2 as SNEGSKA (reference sequence). Trimming took off 0 bases at V and 4 bases at J, with 6 bases between the two ends. The CDR3 nucleotides are TGCAGTGCTAGAGAATGGACCACTGAAGCTTTCTTT. This gives the protein CSAREWTTEAFF.

The sample holds many counts of this clonotype. The chain recombines TRBV11-2 with TRBJ1-1; 7 bases fit TRBD1. The CDR3 covers 13 residues. Germline lookup yields CDR1 SGHAT and CDR2 FQNNGV. With V trimmed by 3 bases and J by 8 bases, 6 bases remained unmatched. CDR3 DNA sequence: TGTGCCAGCAGCTTGAGGGCAGGGGGAGAAGCTTTCTTT. This translates into CASSLRAGGEAFF.

This clonotype was observed a few times. V is TRBV19 and J is TRBJ1-6, with TRBD1 matching 7 bases. Looked up from germline, CDR1 is LNHDA and CDR2 is SQIVND (reference sequence). V lost 5 bases to trimming and J lost 9 bases; unmatched junction nucleotides: 16. CDR3 size: 17 residues. Here the CDR3 DNA reads TGTGCCAGTAGTCCACGACGGGGGGGGAGGGGGCGTTCACCCCTCCACTTT. This encodes CASSPRRGGRGRSPLHF.

At least ten counts were recorded for this clonotype. The chain combines TRBV5-1 with TRBJ2-1, with 10 bases aligning to TRBD2. Germline V gives CDR1 SGHRS, CDR2 YFSETQ. The CDR3 sequence is 15 residues long. Germline trimming cut 1 base from V and 6 bases from J; bases unmatched to any gene: 4. CDR3 nucleotide sequence: TGCGCCAGCAGCTTGACTAGCGGGGACCTCAATGAGCAGTTCTTC. Encoded protein: CASSLTSGDLNEQFF.

This clonotype was detected ten times or more. Germline is not matched at one junction end, which may reflect a read error. The chain links TRBV11-2 to TRBJ1-2; no clear D. This CDR3 is built from 14 residues. Germline lookup yields CDR1 SGHAT and CDR2 FQNNGV. The DNA for the CDR3 is TGCGCCAGCAGCTTGGGTGCCAGTAACTATGGCTACACCTTC. As protein: CASSLGASNYGYTF.

This clonotype occurred many times. The chain joins TRBV7-3 to TRBJ1-2, with TRBD1 matching 7 bases. CDR1 and CDR2 from the germline V gene are SGHTA and FQGTGA. CDR3 length: 13 residues. V lost 5 bases, J lost 6 bases, and 6 bases stayed unmatched. CDR3 coding DNA: TGTGCCAGCAGCAGCTCTACAGGGGATGGCTACACCTTC. It yields the protein CASSSSTGDGYTF. Supplemented by reference TRBV7-3 and TRBJ1-2, the full variable domain reads GAGVSQTPSNKVTEKGKYVELRCDPISGHTALYWYRQSLGQGPEFLIYFQGTGAADDSGLPNDRFFAVRPEGSVSTLKIQRTERGDSAVYLCASSSSTGDGYTFGSGTRLTVV.

With regard to this clonotype: Likely a read error: the CDR3 ends without its conserved phenylalanine or tryptophan. J is TRBJ2-3 and V is TRBV12-5; 7 bases map to TRBD2. This CDR3 comprises 16 residues. J gave up 1 base and V 6 bases, and 10 bases lay outside the gene matches. Germline assignment: CDR1 LGHNT and CDR2 FRNRAP. CDR3 amino acids: CASGRPVAGGTDTQYL. The CDR3 DNA follows: TGTGCTAGTGGACGGCCAGTGGCGGGGGGCACAGATACGCAGTATCTC.

At least ten counts were recorded for this clonotype. One end of the junction fails to match germline, which may point to a read error. The V and J genes are TRBV7-7 and TRBJ2-1; 13 positions agree with TRBD2. Germline V gene sequence: CDR1 SSHAT, CDR2 FNYEAQ (reference sequence). CDR3 length: 16 amino acids. This CDR3 is CASSPWGLAGYNEQFF. The CDR3 nucleotides read TGTGCTAGCAGCCCTTGGGGACTAGCGGGGTACAATGAGCAGTTCTTC.

A remark on this clonotype: It differs at one base from a far larger clone, so likely a read error. The J gene is TRBJ2-7, the V gene TRBV28; TRBD1 agrees at 7 bases. V was pared by 7 bases and J by 7 bases, with 13 bases of the junction left unmatched. The CDR3 totals 14 residues. Per germline, CDR1 MDHEN and CDR2 SYDVKM. Written as DNA, the CDR3 is TGTGCCAGCATCGACAGGGTGCTCAGCAATGAGCAGTACTTC. Residues: CASIDRVLSNEQYF.

Points on this clonotype: A far larger clone lies a single base away; this is likely a read error. The V and J genes are TRBV6-9 and TRBJ1-2; 7 positions match TRBD1. This CDR3 is built from 15 residues. Germline V gene data show CDR1 as MNHGY and CDR2 as SVAAGI. The V and J ends lost 1 base and 6 bases, in that order; junction bases with no gene match: 8. CDR3 DNA sequence: TGTGCCAGCAGTTATTATCCGGGACAGAACCATGGCTACACCTTC. Residues: CASSYYPGQNHGYTF.

In regard to this clonotype: A single base separates this from a much larger clone, so it may be a read error. The V call is TRBV6-2 or TRBV6-3, the J call TRBJ1-4, with D maybe TRBD1 (6 bases). This CDR3 region has 14 residues. Trimming pared 2 bases from V and 15 bases from J, leaving 19 bases between. From germline, CDR1 is MNHEY and CDR2 SVGEGT. The CDR3 reads CASSYPNVGQPMFF. The CDR3 nucleotides are TGTGCCAGCAGTTACCCAAACGTGGGACAACCTATGTTTTTT.

The table lists this clonotype with many counts. This chain uses TRBV7-8 with TRBJ1-1; D gene unclear. The CDR3 is made up of 16 amino acids. V was trimmed by 2 bases and J by 2 bases, leaving 15 bases between them. Germline assignment: CDR1 SGHVS and CDR2 FQNEAQ. The CDR3 reads CASSLRDGSFNTEAFF. The CDR3 nucleotides are TGTGCCAGCAGCTTAAGAGACGGATCTTTCAACACTGAAGCTTTCTTT.

This sequence joins TRBV7-6 and TRBJ2-2; D call uncertain. Per germline, CDR1 SGHVS and CDR2 FNYEAQ. Trimming pared 4 bases from V and 4 bases from J, leaving 16 bases between. The CDR3 is 16 residues long. The CDR3 sequence is CASSSSPGRCTGELFF. The CDR3 nucleotides are TGTGCCAGCAGCTCGTCCCCCGGACGCTGCACCGGGGAGCTGTTTTTT.

V and J are TRBV30 and TRBJ2-7; 12 bases agree with TRBD2. This CDR3 is 16 amino acids long. Losses at the gene ends were 3 bases for V and 6 bases for J; bases not matched to a gene: 12. Germline CDR1 GTSNPN, CDR2 SVGIG (reference sequence). CDR3 sequence (DNA): TGTGCCTGGAGACAAACCCCTACTAGCGGGAGGACCGAGCAGTACTTC. This sequence encodes CAWRQTPTSGRTEQYF.

This clonotype was seen ten or more times. This sequence joins TRBV29-1 and TRBJ1-2; 8 positions agree with TRBD1. Trimming at V came to 4 bases and at J to 6 bases, leaving 13 bases not matched to a gene. CDR3 length equals 15 residues. The germline V gene has CDR1 SQVTM and CDR2 ANQGSEA. The DNA of the CDR3 is TGCAGCGTTGGGGGCCCGGACAGGGCTGACCATGGCTACACCTTC. It specifies CSVGGPDRADHGYTF.

The gene calls are TRBV10-3 and TRBJ2-1, with 7 nucleotides matching TRBD2. CDR1 ENHRY and CDR2 SYGVKD come from the germline V gene. Trimming removed 2 bases from V and 4 bases from J; junction bases left unmatched: 2. The CDR3 is 14 amino acids. This chain's CDR3 is CAISEGGGYNEQFF. DNA for the CDR3: TGTGCCATCAGTGAGGGGGGGGGTTACAATGAGCAGTTCTTC.

The chain couples TRBV10-3 to TRBJ1-2; D is ambiguous. Per the germline V gene, CDR1 is ENHRY and CDR2 is SYGVKD. There are 13 residues in the CDR3. V lost 5 bases and J lost 3, with 10 bases in between. CDR3 amino acids: CAISKDLDYGYTF. CDR3 nucleotide sequence: TGTGCCATCAGTAAGGACCTGGACTATGGCTACACCTTC.

This clonotype was found many times. The rearrangement joins TRBV5-1 to TRBJ2-1; 10 nucleotides match TRBD2. Germline CDR1 reads SGHRS; CDR2 reads YFSETQ. This CDR3 comprises 14 residues. V shed 2 bases and J 12 bases; nucleotides not matched to a gene: 8. The CDR3 is CASSFTSGVRGQFF. The DNA for the CDR3 is TGCGCCAGCAGCTTCACTAGCGGGGTCCGGGGGCAGTTCTTC.

This clonotype has at least ten counts. The chain employs TRBV7-8 and TRBJ1-3; the D gene is possibly TRBD1 (6 bases). CDR1 and CDR2 from the germline V gene are SGHVS and FQNEAQ. V lost 4 bases and J lost 4, with 17 bases in between. The CDR3 extends over 16 amino acids. CDR3 amino acids: CASSSDRPGSGNTIYF. The CDR3 nucleotides read TGTGCCAGCAGCTCGGACAGACCTGGTTCCGGAAACACCATATATTTT.

This clonotype was found many times. This chain joins TRBV29-1 and TRBJ1-1; D is possibly TRBD1 (6 bases). Trimming left V 6 bases short and J 4 bases short, with 18 bases between. Germline values: CDR1 SQVTM, CDR2 ANQGSEA. This CDR3 spans 14 amino acids. The CDR3 region is CSVSPGGSGTEAFF. The CDR3 nucleotides read TGCAGCGTCTCGCCCGGGGGCTCGGGCACTGAAGCTTTCTTT. Full variable domain (outside the CDR3, taken from reference TRBV29-1 and TRBJ1-1): SAVISQKPSRDICQRGTSLTIQCQVDSQVTMMFWYRQQPGQSLTLIATANQGSEATYESGFVIDKFPISRPNLTFSTLTVSNMSPEDSSIYLCSVSPGGSGTEAFFGQGTRLTVV.

This clonotype has a count of ten or more. This rearrangement joins TRBV5-1 to TRBJ2-3; D not certain. Germline loops: CDR1 SGHRS, CDR2 YFSETQ. The V and J ends lost 0 bases and 6 bases respectively, with 8 bases between them. This CDR3 region has 13 residues. CDR3 DNA: TGCGCCAGCAGCTTGGCCCAGTTGGATACGCAGTATTTT. It translates to CASSLAQLDTQYF. The complete variable domain, with remaining parts taken from reference TRBV5-1 and TRBJ2-3, reads KAGVTQTPRYLIKTRGQQVTLSCSPISGHRSVSWYQQTPGQGLQFLFEYFSETQRNKGNFPGRFSGRQFSNSRSEMNVSTLELGDSALYLCASSLAQLDTQYFGPGTRLTVL.